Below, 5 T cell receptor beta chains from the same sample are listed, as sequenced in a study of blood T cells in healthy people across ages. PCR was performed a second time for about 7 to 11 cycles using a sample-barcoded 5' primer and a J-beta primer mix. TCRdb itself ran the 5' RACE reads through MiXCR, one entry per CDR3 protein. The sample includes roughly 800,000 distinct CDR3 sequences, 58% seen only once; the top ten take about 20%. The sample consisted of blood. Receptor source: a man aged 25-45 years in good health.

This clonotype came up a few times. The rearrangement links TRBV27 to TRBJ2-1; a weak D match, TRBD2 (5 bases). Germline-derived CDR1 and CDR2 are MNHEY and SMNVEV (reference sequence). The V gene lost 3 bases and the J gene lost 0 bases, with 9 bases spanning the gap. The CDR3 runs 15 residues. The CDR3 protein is CASSLVAYSYNEQFF. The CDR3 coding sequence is TGTGCCAGCAGTTTGGTAGCGTACTCCTACAATGAGCAGTTCTTC.

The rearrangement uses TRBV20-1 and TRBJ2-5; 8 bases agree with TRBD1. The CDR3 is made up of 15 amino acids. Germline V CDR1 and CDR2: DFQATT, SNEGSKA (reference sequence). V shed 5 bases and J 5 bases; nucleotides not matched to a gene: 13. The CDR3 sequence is CSARSRQGAVETQYF. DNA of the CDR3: TGCAGTGCTCGTAGTAGGCAGGGGGCCGTTGAGACCCAGTACTTC.

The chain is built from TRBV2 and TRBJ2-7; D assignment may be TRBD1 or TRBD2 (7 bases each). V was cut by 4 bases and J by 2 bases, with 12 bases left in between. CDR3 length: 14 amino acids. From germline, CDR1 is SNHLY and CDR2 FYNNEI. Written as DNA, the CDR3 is TGTGCCAGCAGTGTTCAGGGGGGGCCCTACGAGCAGTACTTC. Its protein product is CASSVQGGPYEQYF.

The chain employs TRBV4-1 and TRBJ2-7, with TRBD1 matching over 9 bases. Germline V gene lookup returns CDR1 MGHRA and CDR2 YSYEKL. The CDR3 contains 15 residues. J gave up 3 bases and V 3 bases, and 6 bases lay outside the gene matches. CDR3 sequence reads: CASSHPRGQGYEQYF. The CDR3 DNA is TGCGCCAGCAGCCACCCCAGGGGACAGGGCTACGAGCAGTACTTC.

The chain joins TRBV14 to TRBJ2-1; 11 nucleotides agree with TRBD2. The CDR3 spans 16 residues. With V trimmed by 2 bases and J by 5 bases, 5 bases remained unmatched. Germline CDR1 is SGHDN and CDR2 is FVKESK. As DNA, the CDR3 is TGTGCCAGCAGCCAATTAGCGGGGGGGTCTAACAATGAGCAGTTCTTC. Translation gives CASSQLAGGSNNEQFF.